This is a list of T cell receptor beta chains from one sample in a study of blood T cell repertoires in COVID-19. Assay: immunoSEQ multiplex PCR; the TCRdb copy retains only in-frame clones and omits some. The table shows just over 150,000 clones, with around 83% occurring only once. Sample: peripheral blood. The source of these receptors is a woman in her 50s with acute or convalescent COVID-19. CDR3s include the opening cysteine and the closing phenylalanine or tryptophan. D genes are given only for firm matches. Only some rows state a clone size, as once, few, many or a class for expanded clones.

V gene	D gene	clone size	CDR3 length	J gene	CDR3 DNA	CDR3 protein
TRBV30	-	-	16	TRBJ2-1	TGTGCCTGGAGCCTCAAAGGGGGAGGGTCCTACAATGAGCAGTTCTTC	CAWSLKGGGSYNEQFF
TRBV7-2	TRBD2	-	13	TRBJ2-1	TGTGCCAGCAGCTTAGCGGGAGGGACTAGAATTTTCTTC	CASSLAGGTRIFF
TRBV5-6	-	few	13	TRBJ1-1	TGTGCCAGCAGCGGGGGACAGAACACTGAAGCTTTCTTT	CASSGGQNTEAFF
TRBV5-1	TRBD2	-	15	TRBJ2-5	TGCGCCAGCAGCCCCGGGGGGGCCAGGCAAGAGACCCAGTACTTC	CASSPGGARQETQYF
TRBV7-2	TRBD2	-	14	TRBJ2-6	TGTGCCACCGGGGGGGGCTCTGGGGCCAACGTCCTGACTTTC	CATGGGSGANVLTF
TRBV9	TRBD1	-	16	TRBJ2-4	TGTGCCAGCAGCGTAGGGGCAGGGGGTGACAAAAACATTCAGTACTTC	CASSVGAGGDKNIQYF
TRBV6-2/TRBV6-3	-	-	15	TRBJ2-1	TGTGCCAGCAGCGTGGCGGGGTCATACTACAATGAGCAGTTCTTC	CASSVAGSYYNEQFF
TRBV5-1	TRBD2	-	16	TRBJ2-2	TGCGCCAGCAGCTTACGGACTAGCGGGGATACCGGGGAGCTGTTTTTT	CASSLRTSGDTGELFF
TRBV5-1	TRBD2	-	16	TRBJ2-1	TGCGCCAGCACCCCTTCGGCTAGCGGGGGGGCGAATGAGCAGTTCTTC	CASTPSASGGANEQFF
TRBV4-3	TRBD2	-	18	TRBJ2-7	TGCGCCAGCAGCCAGAACCAAGGTAGCGGGACTGTCCCCTACGAGCAGTACTTC	CASSQNQGSGTVPYEQYF
TRBV19	-	-	13	TRBJ2-7	TGTGCCAGTAGTATAGCCCGGAGCTACGAGCAGTACTTC	CASSIARSYEQYF
TRBV2	-	-	13	TRBJ1-1	TGTGCCAGCCGAGGCGAGGGTGGTGCTGAAGCTTTCTTT	CASRGEGGAEAFF
TRBV18	-	-	13	TRBJ1-4	TGTGCCAGCTCACCATCCCCAAATGAAAAACTGTTTTTT	CASSPSPNEKLFF
TRBV2	TRBD2	-	17	TRBJ2-4	TGTGCCAGCAGTGAAGTTGGACTAGCGGGGATCAAAAACATTCAGTACTTC	CASSEVGLAGIKNIQYF
TRBV6-2/TRBV6-3	TRBD1	-	16	TRBJ2-5	TGTGCCAGCAGTCGGGGGGGGACAGGGGTCGCGAAGACCCAGTACTTC	CASSRGGTGVAKTQYF
TRBV28	-	many	14	TRBJ2-3	TGTGCCAGCAGTTCCAACGGGAACACAGATACGCAGTATTTT	CASSSNGNTDTQYF
TRBV4-2	-	-	14	TRBJ1-3	TGTGCCAGCAGCCAAGCCTACCAGCCAGGCACCATATATTTT	CASSQAYQPGTIYF
TRBV18	TRBD1	-	15	TRBJ1-1	TGTGCCAGCTCACCTTCCGGGACAGGTATTCTTGAAGCTTTCTTT	CASSPSGTGILEAFF
TRBV5-4	-	-	13	TRBJ1-2	TGTGCCAGCAACCTGCAGGGGAACTATGGCTACACCTTC	CASNLQGNYGYTF
TRBV4-2	TRBD2	-	18	TRBJ2-3	TGTGCCAGCAGCCAAGATTGGTACAGGACTAGTTCCCCAGATACGCAGTATTTT	CASSQDWYRTSSPDTQYF
TRBV11-2	TRBD2	-	16	TRBJ2-1	TGTGCCAGCAGCTTAGTAGCGGGAGGGCTCTACAATGAGCAGTTCTTC	CASSLVAGGLYNEQFF
TRBV5-4	TRBD1	-	17	TRBJ1-2	TGTGCCAGCAGCCCCGAGATTACAGGGGACGCTAACTATGGCTACACCTTC	CASSPEITGDANYGYTF
TRBV3-1/TRBV3-2	TRBD2	-	16	TRBJ2-2	TGTGCCAGCAGTCCTGGACTAGCGGGAGTTTCGGGGGAGCTGTTTTTT	CASSPGLAGVSGELFF
TRBV7-9	TRBD2	-	14	TRBJ2-5	TGTGCCAGCAGCGCCAGGACTAGTGGGGAGACCCAGTACTTC	CASSARTSGETQYF
TRBV30	TRBD1	-	14	TRBJ2-5	TGTGCCTGGAGAAGGGGGCTGGTTCCGGGGACCCAGTACTTC	CAWRRGLVPGTQYF
TRBV4-2	TRBD1	-	14	TRBJ2-7	TGTGCCAGCAGCCCAGGGGACAGCTCCTACGAGCAGTACTTC	CASSPGDSSYEQYF
TRBV12-3/TRBV12-4	-	-	13	TRBJ1-1	TGTGCCAGCAGAAGTGAGGTGAACACTGAAGCTTTCTTT	CASRSEVNTEAFF
TRBV29-1	-	-	12	TRBJ2-5	TGCAGCGTCCCTTCAGGCCAAGAGACCCAGTACTTC	CSVPSGQETQYF
TRBV28	-	-	13	TRBJ1-2	TGTGCCAGCAGTTTACGGGAGCTATATGGCTACACCTTC	CASSLRELYGYTF
TRBV12-3/TRBV12-4	-	-	13	TRBJ1-2	TGTGCCAGCAGTTTAGGACAGAGCTATGGCTACACCTTC	CASSLGQSYGYTF
TRBV3-1/TRBV3-2	TRBD1	-	14	TRBJ1-2	TGTGCCAGCAGCCCGCAGACAGGGACCTATGGCTACACCTTC	CASSPQTGTYGYTF
TRBV7-9	TRBD1	-	17	TRBJ2-5	TGTGCCAGCAGCTTAGAGTACCGGGGACAGGGAGGGGAGACCCAGTACTTC	CASSLEYRGQGGETQYF
TRBV12-3/TRBV12-4	-	-	13	TRBJ1-1	TGTGCCAGCAGTATACAGAGGAACACTGAAGCTTTCTTT	CASSIQRNTEAFF
TRBV6-6	-	-	14	TRBJ1-5	TGTGCCAGCACAGGGGTCAATAGCAATCAGCCCCAGCATTTT	CASTGVNSNQPQHF
TRBV10-1	-	-	15	TRBJ1-4	TGCGCCAGCAGTGAGTCCGGGGCAACTAATGAAAAACTGTTTTTT	CASSESGATNEKLFF
TRBV6-5	-	few	14	TRBJ1-1	TGTGCCAGCAGCGAGCGACAGGTGAACACTGAAGCTTTCTTT	CASSERQVNTEAFF
TRBV4-2	-	few	15	TRBJ1-4	TGTGCCAGCAGCCCCACAGGGACAACTAATGAAAAACTGTTTTTT	CASSPTGTTNEKLFF
TRBV2	-	once	13	TRBJ1-2	TGTGCCAGCAGTGACCAGGTGGTAGATGGCTACACCTTC	CASSDQVVDGYTF
TRBV10-3	TRBD2	-	19	TRBJ2-2	TGTGCCATCAGTGAGTCGCCGACTAGCGGGGGTGGAAACACCGGGGAGCTGTTTTTT	CAISESPTSGGGNTGELFF
TRBV28	-	-	12	TRBJ1-1	TGTGCCAGCAGTGTCGAGAGGACTGAAGCTTTCTTT	CASSVERTEAFF
TRBV2	-	once	13	TRBJ2-1	TGTGCCAGCAGGGAGACTTACAGGAATGAGCAGTTCTTC	CASRETYRNEQFF
TRBV5-6	-	-	14	TRBJ2-7	TGTGCCAGCAGCTTGAACGGTGTGGGACTCGAGCAGTACTTC	CASSLNGVGLEQYF
TRBV5-1	-	-	16	TRBJ2-1	TGCGCCAGCAGCTTGATTCGGGAGTATTCCTACAATGAGCAGTTCTTC	CASSLIREYSYNEQFF